Described below is a single T cell receptor beta chain sequence and its context. The sample belongs to a study of glioma-infiltrating T cells after dendritic cell vaccination. The protocol was immunoSEQ multiplex PCR, while the TCRdb copy is restricted to in-frame clones and leaves out a portion. In the table there are about 46,000 clones, about 88% of which are singletons. V gave up 3 bases and J gave up 4 bases; unmatched junction bases: 9. There are 16 residues in the CDR3. CDR1 and CDR2 (germline): SGHAT, FQNNGV. Time point: after dendritic cell vaccination, including at tumor progression/relapse.

This specimen was blood, taken after dendritic cell vaccination. The receptor comes from a human donor with glioblastoma. V gene TRBV11-2 combines with J gene TRBJ1-5; 7 bases line up with TRBD1. CDR3 nucleotide sequence: TGTGCCAGCAGCTTGGGCCGGGACAGCTTAAATCAGCCCCAGCATTTT. Translation: CASSLGRDSLNQPQHF. The full variable domain, completed using reference TRBV11-2 and TRBJ1-5, is EAGVAQSPRYKIIEKRQSVAFWCNPISGHATLYWYQQILGQGPKLLIQFQNNGVVDDSQLPKDRFSAERLKGVDSTLKIQPAKLEDSAVYLCASSLGRDSLNQPQHFGDGTRLSIL.